The 10 T cell receptor beta chains in this list originate from one sample, sequenced in a study of cytomegalovirus exposure and HLA in healthy donors. The PCR employed 60 Vbeta primers together with 13 Jbeta primers. Here immunoSEQ multiplex PCR was the method, and the copy in TCRdb shows in-frame clones only, minus some. The sample consists of fewer than 100,000 clones, nearly 80% of them appearing once. Sequenced sample: PBMCs. The receptors were gathered from a woman aged 40 to 55 in good health and CMV-seronegative.

This chain links TRBV29-1 with TRBJ2-1, with a possible D match to TRBD2 (5 bases). Deletions cut 2 bases from V and 7 bases from J, with 15 bases between. Germline CDR1 SQVTM, CDR2 ANQGSEA. CDR3 size: 14 residues. The CDR3 loop is CSVERIRGGNEQFF. The CDR3 nucleotides read TGCAGCGTTGAAAGGATCCGGGGTGGGAATGAGCAGTTCTTC.

The count of this clone is one. This CDR3 is CASSMTGGSNTEAFF. In DNA, the CDR3 is TGCGCCAGCAGCATGACAGGCGGGTCGAACACTGAAGCTTTCTTT. J is TRBJ1-1 and V is TRBV5-1; weak D call: TRBD1 (6 bases). V gave up 4 bases and J gave up 1 base, with 14 bases separating them. The CDR3 consists of 15 residues. Germline V CDR1 and CDR2: SGHRS, YFSETQ.

The V call is TRBV4-1, the J call TRBJ1-5; 12 bases are a match to TRBD1. The CDR3 is 18 residues long. The germline gives CDR1 MGHRA, CDR2 YSYEKL. After removal of 0 bases from V and 4 bases from J, the junction contained 7 bases not matched to a gene. Written as DNA, the CDR3 is TGCGCCAGCAGCCAAGATAGGGGACAGGGGGCTAGAAATCAGCCCCAGCATTTT. Translated: CASSQDRGQGARNQPQHF.

This chain links TRBV5-4 with TRBJ1-2; 7 nucleotides line up with TRBD1. V lost 1 base, J lost 4 bases, and 7 bases stayed unmatched. CDR1 is SGHNT, CDR2 YYREEE, per germline (reference sequence). The CDR3 runs to 15 residues. CDR3 nucleotides: TGTGCCAGCAGCTTGCAACAGGGGTTTGCCTATGGCTACACCTTC. Translated, it gives CASSLQQGFAYGYTF. The whole variable domain, filled in from reference TRBV5-4 and TRBJ1-2, reads ETGVTQSPTHLIKTRGQQVTLRCSSQSGHNTVSWYQQALGQGPQFIFQYYREEENGRGNFPPRFSGLQFPNYSSELNVNALELDDSALYLCASSLQQGFAYGYTFGSGTRLTVV.

In this sample, this clone turned up once. This chain uses TRBV15 with TRBJ1-2; D may be TRBD1 (6 bases). The V end lost 0 bases, the J end lost 9 bases, and 17 bases lay between the germline ends. The V gene's germline CDR1 is LNHNV and CDR2 YYDKDF (reference sequence). The CDR3 consists of 15 residues. The CDR3 DNA reads as TGTGCCACCAGCAGAGATCGTATACAGGGTGGAAGCTACACCTTC. Translating it yields CATSRDRIQGGSYTF.

V gene TRBV7-6 combines with J gene TRBJ2-1, with 7 bases lining up with TRBD1. Germline V gene data show CDR1 as SGHVS and CDR2 as FNYEAQ. There are 15 residues in the CDR3. Unmatched junction bases numbered 9, after V lost 5 bases and J lost 5 bases. CDR3 sequence reads: CASSPRTGWNNEQFF. The DNA of the CDR3 is TGTGCCAGCAGCCCCAGGACAGGATGGAACAATGAGCAGTTCTTC.

This chain joins TRBV7-8 and TRBJ2-1, with D possibly matching TRBD1 (6 bases). The germline CDR1 and CDR2 sequences are SGHVS and FQNEAQ. Trimming took off 5 bases at V and 2 bases at J, with 10 bases between the two ends. The CDR3 sequence is 14 residues long. The CDR3 protein is CASSTRTAYNEQFF. The CDR3 coding sequence is TGTGCCAGCAGCACCCGGACAGCCTACAATGAGCAGTTCTTC.

The rearrangement uses TRBV6-1 and TRBJ1-5, with TRBD1 identical over 7 bases. CDR1 is MNHNS, CDR2 SASEGT, per germline. The CDR3 extends over 15 amino acids. With 4 bases clipped from V and 5 bases from J, the junction kept 8 bases outside the gene matches. CDR3 sequence (DNA): TGTGCCAGCAGTGGGAAGACAGGGTTTTATCAGCCCCAGCATTTT. This codes for CASSGKTGFYQPQHF.

The CDR3 nucleotides are TGTGCCAGCAGCTTAGCAATGGGGCCGTGGGAGCAGTTCTTC. Its translation is CASSLAMGPWEQFF. The gene calls are TRBV7-2 and TRBJ2-1, with D perhaps TRBD1 (5 bases). Germline V CDR1 and CDR2: SGHTA, FQGNSA. V gave up 0 bases and J gave up 10 bases, with 13 bases separating them. This CDR3 has 14 amino acids.

The chain uses TRBV19 and TRBJ1-3, with D tentatively TRBD1 (6 bases). The CDR3 extends over 14 amino acids. Trimming shortened V by 6 bases and J by 0 bases, and 9 bases separated the two germline ends. Germline-derived CDR1 and CDR2 are LNHDA and SQIVND (reference sequence). CDR3 protein: CASRGQYSGNTIYF. DNA of the CDR3: TGTGCCAGTAGAGGACAGTACTCTGGAAACACCATATATTTT.